This T cell receptor (beta chain) was identified during a study of blood T cell repertoires in COVID-19. CDR3 size: 11 residues. Trimming took 8 bases from V and 2 from J, leaving 5 bases between them. TCRdb's copy holds only in-frame clones and misses some; the assay was immunoSEQ multiplex PCR. The sample includes some 87,000 clones, 84% seen only once; the top ten take nearly 25%. Sequenced input: peripheral blood. The chain joins TRBV12-3 or TRBV12-4 to TRBJ2-3; no clear D gene. This receptor was identified in a human donor in a cohort sampled during active COVID-19. CDR3 sequence: CASRDTDTQYF. DNA for the CDR3: TGTGCCAGCCGCGACACAGATACGCAGTATTTT.